The clone carrying this T cell receptor beta chain was detected a few times. Its antigen is not identified. This sample was taken from a study of T cells in Graves' hyperthyroidism and ophthalmopathy. Turning to the study itself: Peripheral blood was collected at initial diagnosis, before any treatment. Study-level findings and limits: Among thyroid clonotypes expanded above 0.001, most also appeared in blood.

Germline values: CDR1 SGHTA, CDR2 FQGNSA. V shed 0 bases, J shed 13 bases, and the junction held 6 bases outside the gene matches. The CDR3 spans 14 residues. Diagnosis relied on clinical symptoms, serum thyroxine and TRAb, thyroid ultrasound and orbital computed tomography. A roughly 9.3 ml volume of fresh peripheral blood provided the PBMCs. TCR beta CDR3 regions were amplified from RNA transcripts. When the TCR CDR3 underwent first-round RT-PCR, the HTBI primer set was used. A single record per CDR3 protein comes from TCRdb applying MiXCR to the multiplex PCR reads. The sample lists fewer than 800,000 distinct CDR3 sequences, about 15% seen once, with around 8.1% in the top ten.

Specimen: blood. The clonotype was recovered from a man younger than 35 with Graves' hyperthyroidism. This chain uses TRBV7-2 with TRBJ1-6; TRBD1 matches 7 bases. CDR3 in amino acids: CASSLAQGGYPLHF. The CDR3 DNA sequence: TGTGCCAGCAGCTTAGCGCAGGGGGGATATCCCCTCCACTTT.